This T cell receptor (beta chain) is drawn from a study of long-term antiretroviral therapy in people with HIV. The length of the CDR3 is 16 residues. The V gene end was trimmed by 2 bases and the J gene end by 3 bases; junction bases not matched to a gene: 7. Germline V CDR1 and CDR2: WNHNN, SYGVQD (reference sequence). Running of the v3.0 immunoSEQ assay took place at survey level. Sequencing was performed with immunoSEQ multiplex PCR; in TCRdb, only in-frame clones are kept and a portion is missing. The top ten hold 10% to 15% of the sample, which has around 21,000 clones, about 86% seen once. Sample: unsorted PBMCs, taken 0.1 years before starting antiretroviral therapy. This sequence was found in a middle-aged man with HIV. V usage is TRBV10-1 and J usage is TRBJ2-1; 7 bases are a match to TRBD2. CDR3 coding DNA: TGCGCCAGCAGTGAGCGGCGGGAGCTTCTCTACAATGAGCAGTTCTTC. It yields the protein CASSERRELLYNEQFF.